This section outlines one TCR beta chain sequence together with its context. The record originates from a study of blood T cell dynamics during melanoma immunotherapy. Study information: Standard first-line treatment here was pembrolizumab or nivolumab plus ipilimumab in metastatic melanoma.

Trimming took off 5 bases at V and 10 bases at J, with 14 bases between the two ends. CDR3 size: 13 residues. Germline values: CDR1 PRHDT, CDR2 FYEKMQ (reference sequence). For sorted CD8+ subsets, all extracted DNA was loaded. Assay: immunoSEQ multiplex PCR; the TCRdb copy retains only in-frame clones and omits some. The sample includes under 4,500 clones, roughly 96% of them seen just once. The time point denotes: pre-treatment baseline. Response was assessed by RECIST 1.1 at 12 weeks, except a couple of rapid progressors. No patient had earlier systemic cancer treatment, concurrent immunosuppressants, or another active cancer.

The TCR sequence derives from a human donor with melanoma. The gene calls are TRBV13 and TRBJ2-2; D is possibly TRBD1 or TRBD2 (5 bases each). The input for sequencing was effector memory CD8+ T cells from blood, taken from a patient treated with checkpoint blockade. The DNA for the CDR3 is TGTGCCAGCAGCCCGGGGCTGGGTGTGGAGCTGTTTTTT. Translated, it gives CASSPGLGVELFF.